The 3 T cell receptor beta chains reported below all come from one sample, sequenced in a study of preoperative IRX-2 immunotherapy in early breast cancer. The table came from immunoSEQ multiplex PCR; TCRdb's copy has only in-frame clones and leaves some out. Of tens of thousands of clones listed, 95% are singletons. Sample treatment: preoperative locoregional IRX-2 cytokine immunotherapy. Specimen: tumor tissue, collected after IRX-2 immunotherapy. These TCRs come from a human donor with breast cancer.

The rearrangement uses TRBV19 and TRBJ1-2; D unresolved. V was cut by 8 bases and J by 1 base, with 20 bases left in between. Germline loops: CDR1 LNHDA, CDR2 SQIVND (reference sequence). The CDR3 has 16 residues. The CDR3 sequence: CASRALRSDDNYGYTF. The CDR3 nucleotides read TGTGCCAGTCGGGCCCTTCGGTCAGATGATAACTATGGCTACACCTTC.

V is TRBV4-2 and J is TRBJ2-3, with 7 bases lining up with TRBD2. This CDR3 has 15 residues. Trimming cost V 4 bases and J 1 base; bases outside gene matches: 5. The germline gives CDR1 LGHNA, CDR2 YNFKEQ. Here the CDR3 reads CASSPSREGTDTQYF. DNA for the CDR3: TGTGCCAGCAGCCCCAGTCGGGAGGGCACAGATACGCAGTATTTT.

The chain combines TRBV6-1 with TRBJ2-1; the D gene is possibly TRBD1 (5 bases). Germline assignment: CDR1 MNHNS and CDR2 SASEGT. The CDR3 runs 15 residues. V lost 2 bases, J lost 0 bases, and 8 bases lay in between. CDR3 residues: CASSERGTSYNEQFF. Here the CDR3 DNA reads TGTGCCAGCAGTGAAAGGGGTACCTCCTACAATGAGCAGTTCTTC.